The entry below describes one T cell receptor (beta chain). Antigen: not known. The record originates from a study of T cells after yellow fever vaccination. From the 5' RACE reads, TCRdb called clonotypes with MiXCR, one entry per CDR3 protein. The sample comprises about 350,000 distinct CDR3 sequences, approximately 8% of which are singletons, and under 20% rests with the top ten. Whole-study findings and limits: Contaminants from the bulk population, in the form of abundant clonotypes, could be found in FACS-sorted repertoires. Boosting was followed by the reappearance of most primary-vaccination clones (roughly 95% CD4, about 90% CD8).

Trimming pared 0 bases from V and 10 bases from J, leaving 12 bases between. Looked up from germline, CDR1 is LGHNA and CDR2 is YSLEER. The CDR3 loop spans 13 amino acids. The sample here was PBMCs, taken approximately 47 days after the first yellow fever vaccination. This clonotype was obtained from a man between 18 and 35 years old who received the YFV17D yellow fever vaccine. This rearrangement joins TRBV4-3 to TRBJ1-1; D remains unclear. CDR3 coding DNA: TGCGCCAGCAGCCAAGATTTGGGCTCTACAGCTTTCTTT. Its translation is CASSQDLGSTAFF.